The clone carrying this T cell receptor (beta chain) was counted only a few times. The antigen is unknown. TCRdb itself ran the 5' RACE reads through MiXCR, one entry per CDR3 protein. The profile shows about 580,000 distinct CDR3 sequences, roughly 17% of them singletons. This CDR3 has 14 residues. Trimming removed 0 bases at V and 2 bases at J, with 9 bases between. The germline V gene has CDR1 SGHNT and CDR2 YYREEE (reference sequence). These data originate in a study of T cells after yellow fever vaccination. Overall study context: Those fractions that held only low numbers of cells were prepared using the SMART-Seq v4 Ultra Low Input RNA kit.

The study, taken as a whole, reports: Repertoires obtained by FACS sorting could include abundant clonotypes that entered as contaminants from the bulk population. CD4 and CD8 compartments shared a small share of clonotypes.

This receptor was identified in a man younger than 35 who received the YFV17D yellow fever vaccine. This sample comprised PBMCs, obtained 4 to 5 days after the first yellow fever vaccination. The chain employs TRBV5-4 and TRBJ2-7, with D uncertain. In nucleotides, the CDR3 is TGTGCCAGCAGCTTGGAGCCCAGAGCCTACGAGCAGTACTTC. Protein product: CASSLEPRAYEQYF. Filled out from reference TRBV5-4 and TRBJ2-7, the complete variable domain reads ETGVTQSPTHLIKTRGQQVTLRCSSQSGHNTVSWYQQALGQGPQFIFQYYREEENGRGNFPPRFSGLQFPNYSSELNVNALELDDSALYLCASSLEPRAYEQYFGPGTRLTVT.